The 19 T cell receptor beta chains in this list originate from one sample, sequenced in a study of blood T cell repertoires in COVID-19. The repertoire was sequenced with immunoSEQ multiplex PCR; TCRdb's copy has only in-frame clones and lacks some. Found here are approximately 310,000 clones, around 84% of them singletons; the top ten hold around 1.8%. Sequencing input: PBMCs or T cells enriched from blood (not recorded which). The receptors here all came from a woman aged 30 to 39 who had been exposed to COVID-19.

The gene calls are TRBV7-3 and TRBJ1-1; 7 positions match TRBD1. The CDR3 runs to 16 residues. J gave up 1 base and V 3 bases, and 8 bases lay outside the gene matches. Per germline, CDR1 SGHTA and CDR2 FQGTGA. The CDR3 coding sequence is TGTGCCAGCAGCTTCGCAACGACAGGGAGGAACACTGAAGCTTTCTTT. Translating gives CASSFATTGRNTEAFF.

The chain links TRBV5-1 to TRBJ2-1; 8 bases agree with TRBD2. V gave up 1 base and J gave up 4 bases; unmatched junction bases: 7. Germline loops: CDR1 SGHRS, CDR2 YFSETQ. The CDR3 runs 16 residues. For the CDR3, the DNA is TGCGCCAGCAGCTTGCTTTCGGGAGGGCCATACAATGAGCAGTTCTTC. Translation: CASSLLSGGPYNEQFF.

The gene calls are TRBV28 and TRBJ2-1; 8 positions agree with TRBD1. V shed 5 bases and J 6 bases; nucleotides not matched to a gene: 15. Per germline, CDR1 MDHEN and CDR2 SYDVKM. The CDR3 extends over 17 amino acids. In DNA, the CDR3 is TGTGCCAGCAGTCCCCCAGGGGGCAGGGGAAACCTCAATGAGCAGTTCTTC. It specifies CASSPPGGRGNLNEQFF.

This clone was found a few times. The chain links TRBV6-4 to TRBJ2-1; 11 positions match TRBD2. J was trimmed by 0 bases and V by 4 bases; bases with no gene match: 8. CDR1 and CDR2 (germline): MRHNA, SNTAGT. The CDR3 loop spans 18 amino acids. DNA of the CDR3: TGTGCCAGCAGTGGTGCTAGCGGGGGGCTATTCTCCTACAATGAGCAGTTCTTC. Translation: CASSGASGGLFSYNEQFF.

The genes are TRBV19 and TRBJ2-2; TRBD2 is a possible D gene (5 bases). Looked up from germline, CDR1 is LNHDA and CDR2 is SQIVND (reference sequence). The CDR3 extends over 14 amino acids. V gave up 5 bases and J gave up 4 bases, with 11 bases separating them. CDR3 nucleotide sequence: TGTGCCAGTAGTCCTCGGGCGGGCACCGGGGAGCTGTTTTTT. Amino acid sequence: CASSPRAGTGELFF.

The chain recombines TRBV2 with TRBJ1-1; 9 bases fit TRBD1. This CDR3 comprises 14 residues. Germline trimming cut 6 bases from V and 0 bases from J; bases unmatched to any gene: 2. Germline V gene data show CDR1 as SNHLY and CDR2 as FYNNEI. The CDR3 DNA is TGTGCCAGCAGGACAGGGGGAATGAACACTGAAGCTTTCTTT. Translated: CASRTGGMNTEAFF.

CDR3 protein: CSAPQLYEQFF. CDR3 nucleotide sequence: TGCAGTGCTCCTCAGTTGTATGAGCAGTTCTTC. The chain employs TRBV20-1 and TRBJ2-1; D unclear. CDR3 length: 11 amino acids. Trimming left V 5 bases short and J 8 bases short, with 10 bases between. CDR1 is DFQATT, CDR2 SNEGSKA, per germline (reference sequence).

The CDR3 is CASTPGRTYNEQFF. Written as DNA, the CDR3 is TGTGCCAGCACCCCCGGGAGAACCTACAATGAGCAGTTCTTC. The rearrangement uses TRBV2 and TRBJ2-1; a weak D match, TRBD2 (6 bases). Between the trimmed V and J ends, which lost 7 bases and 2 bases, there was a span of 12 bases. This CDR3 region has 14 residues. The germline V gene has CDR1 SNHLY and CDR2 FYNNEI.

This chain uses TRBV10-3 with TRBJ2-7; TRBD2 matches at 10 bases. With 10 bases clipped from V and 1 base from J, the junction kept 4 bases outside the gene matches. Germline-derived CDR1 and CDR2 are ENHRY and SYGVKD. CDR3 length: 13 residues. The CDR3 region has the DNA TGTGCCAGTCGGACTAGCGGATCCTACGAGCAGTACTTC. It specifies CASRTSGSYEQYF.

This CDR3 reads CASSDSGGKGYTF. The CDR3 coding sequence is TGTGCCAGCAGTGACTCAGGGGGAAAGGGCTACACCTTC. The rearrangement joins TRBV28 to TRBJ1-2; 7 nucleotides line up with TRBD1. The trim removed 5 bases at V and 8 bases at J, leaving 8 bases unmatched. The CDR3 has 13 residues. In germline, CDR1 is MDHEN, CDR2 SYDVKM.

The chain uses TRBV6-2 or TRBV6-3 and TRBJ1-2; no definite D call. The germline V gene has CDR1 MNHEY and CDR2 SVGEGT. The ends were cut back, 3 bases at V and 4 bases at J, with 12 bases in the middle. This CDR3 is 14 amino acids long. CDR3 nucleotides: TGTGCCAGCAGTTATGAGGGCTCGGTCTATGGCTACACCTTC. It yields the protein CASSYEGSVYGYTF.

The chain uses TRBV5-4 and TRBJ2-1, with TRBD2 matching 10 bases. The V gene's germline CDR1 is SGHNT and CDR2 YYREEE (reference sequence). The CDR3 totals 16 residues. After removal of 0 bases from V and 5 bases from J, the junction contained 5 bases not matched to a gene. For the CDR3, the DNA is TGTGCCAGCAGCTTGGGACTAGCGGGCTATAACAATGAGCAGTTCTTC. Protein sequence: CASSLGLAGYNNEQFF.

The chain couples TRBV5-1 to TRBJ2-2; maybe TRBD2 (6 bases). CDR1 SGHRS and CDR2 YFSETQ come from the germline V gene. V lost 0 bases to trimming and J lost 5 bases, with 17 bases between them. This CDR3 comprises 17 residues. In DNA form, the CDR3 reads TGCGCCAGCAGCTTGGAGGGACTCCGAAGGGGAACCGGGGAGCTGTTTTTT. Translation: CASSLEGLRRGTGELFF.

The chain couples TRBV6-4 to TRBJ2-2, with D perhaps matching TRBD1 (6 bases). Germline V lookup: CDR1 MRHNA, CDR2 SNTAGT. V lost 6 bases and J 5 bases, leaving 10 bases between the germline ends. The CDR3 has 13 residues. Here the CDR3 reads CASRETGTGELFF. The CDR3 coding sequence is TGTGCCAGCAGGGAAACAGGGACCGGGGAGCTGTTTTTT.

In its sample, this clone was seen once. The rearrangement uses TRBV20-1 and TRBJ2-1, with a possible D match to TRBD1 (5 bases). V shed 5 bases and J shed 7 bases, with 9 bases lying between them. The CDR3 length is 11 residues. The germline gives CDR1 DFQATT, CDR2 SNEGSKA (reference sequence). CDR3 in DNA: TGCAGTGCTGCCAGGGCGAATGAGCAGTTCTTC. This sequence encodes CSAARANEQFF.

This chain links TRBV6-5 with TRBJ1-1; a possible D gene is TRBD1 (6 bases). Trimming pared 2 bases from V and 9 bases from J, leaving 10 bases between. The germline gives CDR1 MNHEY, CDR2 SVGAGI. This CDR3 region has 12 residues. CDR3 sequence: CASSYTTGKAFF. CDR3 bases: TGTGCCAGCAGTTACACGACAGGAAAAGCTTTCTTT.

This chain joins TRBV6-5 and TRBJ2-2; the D gene is possibly TRBD2 (5 bases). Trimming cost V 6 bases and J 3 bases, with 11 bases left between them. There are 14 residues in the CDR3. CDR1 is MNHEY and CDR2 is SVGAGI in the germline V gene. CDR3 amino acids: CASRPDYYTGELFF. The CDR3 DNA reads TGTGCCAGCAGACCCGACTACTACACCGGGGAGCTGTTTTTT.

The chain links TRBV5-1 to TRBJ1-6; 9 bases fit TRBD1. The trim removed 6 bases at V and 7 bases at J, leaving 8 bases unmatched. Germline values: CDR1 SGHRS, CDR2 YFSETQ. The CDR3 sequence is 15 residues long. CDR3 nucleotide sequence: TGCGCCAGCATGGTTGGGACAGGGAAGAATTCACCCCTCCACTTT. Protein: CASMVGTGKNSPLHF. Full variable domain (rest looked up from reference TRBV5-1 and TRBJ1-6): KAGVTQTPRYLIKTRGQQVTLSCSPISGHRSVSWYQQTPGQGLQFLFEYFSETQRNKGNFPGRFSGRQFSNSRSEMNVSTLELGDSALYLCASMVGTGKNSPLHFGNGTRLTVT.

Points on this clone: The same CDR3 also results from other DNA sequences found in this sample. The V call is TRBV30, the J call TRBJ1-2; perhaps TRBD1 as D (5 bases). This CDR3 spans 12 amino acids. Germline values: CDR1 GTSNPN, CDR2 SVGIG (reference sequence). V lost 5 bases to trimming and J lost 4 bases, with 11 bases between them. The CDR3 is CAWSGGGYGYTF. DNA of the CDR3: TGTGCCTGGTCGGGGGGGGGCTATGGCTACACCTTC.